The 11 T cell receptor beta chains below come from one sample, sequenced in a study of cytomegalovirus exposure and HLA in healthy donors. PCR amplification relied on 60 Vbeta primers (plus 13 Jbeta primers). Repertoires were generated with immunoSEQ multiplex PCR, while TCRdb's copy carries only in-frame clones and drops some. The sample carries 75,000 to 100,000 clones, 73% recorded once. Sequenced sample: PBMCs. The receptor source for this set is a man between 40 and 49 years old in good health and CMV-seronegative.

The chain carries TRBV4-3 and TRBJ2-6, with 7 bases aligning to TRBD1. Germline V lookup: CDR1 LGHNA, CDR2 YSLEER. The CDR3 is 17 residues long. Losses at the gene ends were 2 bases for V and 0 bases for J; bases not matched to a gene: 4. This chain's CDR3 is CASSQQGESSGANVLTF. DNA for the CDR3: TGCGCCAGCAGCCAACAGGGGGAAAGCTCTGGGGCCAACGTCCTGACTTTC.

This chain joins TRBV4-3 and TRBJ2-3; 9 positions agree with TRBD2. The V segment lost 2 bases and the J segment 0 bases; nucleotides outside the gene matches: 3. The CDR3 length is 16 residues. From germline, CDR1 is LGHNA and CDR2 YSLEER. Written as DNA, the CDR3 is TGCGCCAGCAGCCAAATACTAGCGGGCAGCACAGATACGCAGTATTTT. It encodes CASSQILAGSTDTQYF.

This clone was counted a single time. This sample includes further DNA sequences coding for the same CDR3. CDR3 region: CASSFGGLNTEAFF. CDR3 sequence (DNA): TGTGCCAGCAGCTTTGGAGGCTTGAACACTGAAGCTTTCTTT. The rearrangement links TRBV5-4 to TRBJ1-1; D is ambiguous. V gave up 2 bases and J gave up 0 bases, with 8 bases separating them. CDR1 and CDR2 (germline): SGHNT, YYREEE (reference sequence). The CDR3 loop spans 14 amino acids.

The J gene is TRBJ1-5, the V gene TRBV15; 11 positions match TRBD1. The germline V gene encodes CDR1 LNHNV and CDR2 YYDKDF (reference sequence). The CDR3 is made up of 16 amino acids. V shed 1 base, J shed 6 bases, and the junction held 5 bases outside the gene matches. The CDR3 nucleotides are TGTGCCACCAGCAGAGGAGGGACAGGGGGTGTTCAGCCCCAGCATTTT. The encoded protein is CATSRGGTGGVQPQHF.

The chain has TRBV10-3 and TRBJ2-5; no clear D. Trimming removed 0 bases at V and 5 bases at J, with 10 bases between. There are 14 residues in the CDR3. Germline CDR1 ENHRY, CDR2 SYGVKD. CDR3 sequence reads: CAISESKETETQYF. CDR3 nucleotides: TGTGCCATCAGTGAGTCGAAGGAGACGGAGACCCAGTACTTC.

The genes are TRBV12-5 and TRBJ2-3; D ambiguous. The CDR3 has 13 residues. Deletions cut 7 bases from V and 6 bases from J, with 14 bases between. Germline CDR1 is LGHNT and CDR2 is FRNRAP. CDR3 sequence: CASEYRVMDTQYF. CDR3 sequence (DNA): TGTGCTAGTGAGTACCGGGTCATGGATACGCAGTATTTT.

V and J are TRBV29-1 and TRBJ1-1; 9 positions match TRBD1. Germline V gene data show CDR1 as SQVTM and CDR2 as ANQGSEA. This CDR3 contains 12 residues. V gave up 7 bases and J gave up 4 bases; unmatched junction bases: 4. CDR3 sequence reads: CSGGQGITEAFF. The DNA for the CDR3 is TGCAGCGGTGGACAGGGGATCACTGAAGCTTTCTTT.

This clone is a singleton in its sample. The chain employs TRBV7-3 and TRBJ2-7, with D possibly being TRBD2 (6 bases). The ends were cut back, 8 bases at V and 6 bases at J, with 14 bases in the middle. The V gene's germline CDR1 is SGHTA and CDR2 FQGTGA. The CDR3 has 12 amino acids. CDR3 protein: CASGGGLIEQYF. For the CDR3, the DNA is TGTGCCAGCGGCGGAGGGTTGATCGAGCAGTACTTC.

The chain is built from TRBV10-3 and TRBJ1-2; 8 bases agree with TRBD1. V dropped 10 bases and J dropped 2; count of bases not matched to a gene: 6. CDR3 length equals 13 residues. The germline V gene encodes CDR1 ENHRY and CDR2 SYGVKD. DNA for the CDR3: TGTGCCACTAACCAGGGGGCGAACTATGGCTACACCTTC. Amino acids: CATNQGANYGYTF.

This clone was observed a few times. DNA of the CDR3: TGCGCCAGCAGGGGGGGAGGCACAGATACGCAGTATTTT. As protein: CASRGGGTDTQYF. The gene calls are TRBV4-1 and TRBJ2-3; a weak D match, TRBD2 (6 bases). This CDR3 spans 13 amino acids. The germline gives CDR1 MGHRA, CDR2 YSYEKL. V was clipped by 6 bases and J by 1 base, with 8 bases between them.

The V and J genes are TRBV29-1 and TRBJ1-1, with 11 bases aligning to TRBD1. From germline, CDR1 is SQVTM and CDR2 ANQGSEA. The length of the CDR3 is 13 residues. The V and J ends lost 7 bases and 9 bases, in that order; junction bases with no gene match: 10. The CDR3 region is CSAPGQGASKAFF. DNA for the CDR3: TGCAGCGCCCCAGGACAGGGGGCCTCCAAAGCTTTCTTT.